A single sample gave rise to the 4 T cell receptor beta chains below, sequenced in a study of T cell changes during pregnancy in multiple sclerosis. Produced via immunoSEQ multiplex PCR; TCRdb's table is partial and in-frame only. The table records around 50,000 clones, 92% of them present only once. This specimen was CD4+ T cells from peripheral blood mononuclear cells, taken after pregnancy. These receptor sequences come from a female donor with multiple sclerosis, enrolled in a pregnancy study.

The chain recombines TRBV6-5 with TRBJ2-7; 11 nucleotides line up with TRBD2. The trim removed 3 bases at V and 0 bases at J, leaving 4 bases unmatched. CDR1 and CDR2 from the germline V gene are MNHEY and SVGAGI. The CDR3 covers 16 residues. The CDR3 sequence is CASSYSGGDSSYEQYF. In DNA, the CDR3 is TGTGCCAGCAGTTATAGCGGGGGGGACTCCTCCTACGAGCAGTACTTC.

Note on this clone: Sequence at one end of the junction differs from germline and may be a read error. CDR3 protein: CASTQGITGFGAF. In DNA form, the CDR3 reads TGTGCCAGCACCCAGGGGATCACAGGGTTTGGGGCTTTT. The V and J genes are TRBV6-6 and TRBJ2-3; tentatively, D is TRBD1 (6 bases). Germline CDR1 reads MNHNY; CDR2 reads SVGAGI (reference sequence). The CDR3 length is 13 residues.

The chain combines TRBV18 with TRBJ1-6; the D gene is possibly TRBD1 (5 bases). Trimming took off 2 bases at V and 9 bases at J, with 11 bases between the two ends. Per the germline V gene, CDR1 is KGHSH and CDR2 is LQKENI. This CDR3 comprises 14 residues. The CDR3 reads CASSPGTSPSPLHF. The CDR3 coding sequence is TGTGCCAGCTCACCAGGGACTTCTCCTTCACCCCTCCACTTT.

The chain links TRBV30 to TRBJ2-3; TRBD2 aligns across 15 bases. CDR3 length equals 19 residues. Per germline, CDR1 GTSNPN and CDR2 SVGIG (reference sequence). The ends lost 3 bases at V and 6 bases at J; junction bases unmatched: 16. CDR3 region: CAWSGKGLAGGRGQDTQYF. The CDR3, as DNA: TGTGCCTGGAGCGGGAAGGGACTAGCGGGGGGAAGGGGTCAGGATACGCAGTATTTT.